This T cell receptor beta chain was documented in a study of metastatic and nonmetastatic thyroid tumors. There were no patients who had received any treatment before thyroid surgery. Germline V lookup: CDR1 LNHDA, CDR2 SQIVND (reference sequence). The CDR3 length is 17 residues. V was cut by 7 bases and J by 0 bases, with 20 bases left in between. TCRdb re-called the PCR reads with MiXCR. The sample gives about 85,000 clones, 8% to 9.5% of which show up once; roughly 10% is in the top ten. The sample was blood. The clonotype comes from a female donor with papillary thyroid cancer or a benign thyroid nodule (not recorded which). Some clones in this sample may be carry-over from other donors' samples. J is TRBJ2-3 and V is TRBV19; a weak D match, TRBD2 (7 bases). In DNA form, the CDR3 reads TGTGCCAGTATGAGGGGGGGTCGCGGCTCTAGCACAGATACGCAGTATTTT. The encoded protein is CASMRGGRGSSTDTQYF.